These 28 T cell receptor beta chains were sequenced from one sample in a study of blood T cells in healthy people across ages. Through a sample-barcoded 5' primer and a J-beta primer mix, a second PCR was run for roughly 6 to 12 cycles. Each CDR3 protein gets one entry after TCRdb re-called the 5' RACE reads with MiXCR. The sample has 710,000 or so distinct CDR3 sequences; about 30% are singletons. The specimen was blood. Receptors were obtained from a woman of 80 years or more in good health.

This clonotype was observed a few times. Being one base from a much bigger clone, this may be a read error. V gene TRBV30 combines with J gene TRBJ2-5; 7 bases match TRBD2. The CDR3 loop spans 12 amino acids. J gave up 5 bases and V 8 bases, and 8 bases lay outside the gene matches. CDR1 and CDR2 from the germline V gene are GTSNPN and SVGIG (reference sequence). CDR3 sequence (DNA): TGTGCCGCCGGACTAGAGGGGGAGACCCAGTACTTC. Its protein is CAAGLEGETQYF.

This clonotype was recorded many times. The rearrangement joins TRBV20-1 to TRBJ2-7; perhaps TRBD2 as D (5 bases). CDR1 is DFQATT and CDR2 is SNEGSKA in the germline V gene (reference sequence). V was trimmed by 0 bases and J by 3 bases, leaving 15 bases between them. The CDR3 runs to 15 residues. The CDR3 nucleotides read TGCAGTGCTAGAGATATGACCGAGGGAAACTACGAGCAGTACTTC. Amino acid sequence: CSARDMTEGNYEQYF.

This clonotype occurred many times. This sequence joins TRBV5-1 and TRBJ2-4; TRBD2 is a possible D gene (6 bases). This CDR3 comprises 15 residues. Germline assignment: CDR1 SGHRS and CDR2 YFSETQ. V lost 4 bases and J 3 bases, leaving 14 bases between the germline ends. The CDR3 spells CASSPPGLGKNIQYF. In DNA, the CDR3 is TGCGCCAGCAGCCCCCCGGGACTCGGCAAAAACATTCAGTACTTC.

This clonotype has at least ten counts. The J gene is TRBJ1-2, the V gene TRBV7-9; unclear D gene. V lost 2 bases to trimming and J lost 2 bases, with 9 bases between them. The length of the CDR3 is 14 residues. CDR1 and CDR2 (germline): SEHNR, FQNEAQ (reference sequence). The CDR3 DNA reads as TGTGCCAGCAGCTTACAGACACTGAACTATGGCTACACCTTC. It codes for CASSLQTLNYGYTF.

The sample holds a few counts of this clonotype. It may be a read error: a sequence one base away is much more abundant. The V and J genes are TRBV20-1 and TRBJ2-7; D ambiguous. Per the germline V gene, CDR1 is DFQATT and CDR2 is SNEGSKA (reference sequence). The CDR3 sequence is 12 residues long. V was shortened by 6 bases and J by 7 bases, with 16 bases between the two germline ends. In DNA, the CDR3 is TGCAGTGCCGAATATTCTTACAATGAGCAGTACTTC. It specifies CSAEYSYNEQYF.

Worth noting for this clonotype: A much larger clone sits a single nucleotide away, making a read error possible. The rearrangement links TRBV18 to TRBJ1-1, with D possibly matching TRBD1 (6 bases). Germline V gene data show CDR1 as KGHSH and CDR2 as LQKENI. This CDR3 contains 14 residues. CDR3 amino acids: CASPPLQGYTEAFF. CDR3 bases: TGTGCCAGCCCACCATTACAGGGATACACTGAAGCTTTCTTT.

The CDR3 DNA follows: TGTGCCAGCAGCATTCAACAGAACCGCTACGAGCAGTACTTC. Protein sequence: CASSIQQNRYEQYF. This chain joins TRBV3-1 and TRBJ2-7; D is ambiguous. Trimming removed 5 bases at V and 3 bases at J, with 14 bases between. Per the germline V gene, CDR1 is LGHDT and CDR2 is YNNKEL (reference sequence). This CDR3 has 14 residues.

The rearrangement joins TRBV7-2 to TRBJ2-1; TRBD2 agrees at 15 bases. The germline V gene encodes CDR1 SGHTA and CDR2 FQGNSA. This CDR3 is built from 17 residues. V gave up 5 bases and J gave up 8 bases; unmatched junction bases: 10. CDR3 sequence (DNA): TGTGCCAGCAGCCCACCCGGACTAGCGGGAGGGCCTTATGAGCAGTTCTTC. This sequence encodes CASSPPGLAGGPYEQFF.

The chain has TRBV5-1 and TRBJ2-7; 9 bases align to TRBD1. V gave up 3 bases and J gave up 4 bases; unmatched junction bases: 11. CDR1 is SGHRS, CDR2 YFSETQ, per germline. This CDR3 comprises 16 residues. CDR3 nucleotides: TGCGCCAGCAGCTACGAGGGACAGGGTAGACCTTACGAGCAGTACTTC. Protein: CASSYEGQGRPYEQYF.

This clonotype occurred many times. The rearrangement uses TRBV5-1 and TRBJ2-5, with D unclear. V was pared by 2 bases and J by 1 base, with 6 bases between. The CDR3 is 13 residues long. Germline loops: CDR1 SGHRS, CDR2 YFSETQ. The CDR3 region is CASSFTLQETQYF. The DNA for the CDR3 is TGCGCCAGCAGCTTCACCCTCCAAGAGACCCAGTACTTC.

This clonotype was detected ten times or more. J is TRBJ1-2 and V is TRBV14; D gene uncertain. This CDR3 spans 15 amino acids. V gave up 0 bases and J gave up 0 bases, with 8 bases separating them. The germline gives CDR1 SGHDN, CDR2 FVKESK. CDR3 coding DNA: TGTGCCAGCAGCCAAGATTGGGCATCTAACTATGGCTACACCTTC. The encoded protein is CASSQDWASNYGYTF. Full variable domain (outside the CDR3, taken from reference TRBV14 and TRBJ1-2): EAGVTQFPSHSVIEKGQTVTLRCDPISGHDNLYWYRRVMGKEIKFLLHFVKESKQDESGMPNNRFLAERTGGTYSTLKVQPAELEDSGVYFCASSQDWASNYGYTFGSGTRLTVV.

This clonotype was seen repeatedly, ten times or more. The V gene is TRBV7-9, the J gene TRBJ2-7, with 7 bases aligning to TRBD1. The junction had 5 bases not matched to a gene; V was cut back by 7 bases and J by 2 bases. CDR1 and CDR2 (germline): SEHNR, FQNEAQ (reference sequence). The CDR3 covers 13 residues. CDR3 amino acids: CASTPGTAYEQYF. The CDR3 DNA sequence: TGTGCCAGCACCCCCGGGACAGCCTACGAGCAGTACTTC.

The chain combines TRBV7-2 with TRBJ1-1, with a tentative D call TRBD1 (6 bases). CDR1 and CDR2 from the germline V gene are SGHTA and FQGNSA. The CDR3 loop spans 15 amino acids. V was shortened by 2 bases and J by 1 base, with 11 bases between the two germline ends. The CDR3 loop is CASSLQGRGNTEAFF. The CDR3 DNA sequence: TGTGCCAGCAGCTTACAGGGGCGAGGGAACACTGAAGCTTTCTTT. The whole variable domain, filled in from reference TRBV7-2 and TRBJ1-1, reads GAGVSQSPSNKVTEKGKDVELRCDPISGHTALYWYRQSLGQGLEFLIYFQGNSAPDKSGLPSDRFSAERTGGSVSTLTIQRTQQEDSAVYLCASSLQGRGNTEAFFGQGTRLTVV.

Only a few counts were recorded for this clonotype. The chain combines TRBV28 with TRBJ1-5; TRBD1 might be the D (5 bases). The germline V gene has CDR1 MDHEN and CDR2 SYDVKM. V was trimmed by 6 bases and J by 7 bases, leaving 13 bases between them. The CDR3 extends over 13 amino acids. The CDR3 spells CASSWGREQPQHF. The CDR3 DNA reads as TGTGCCAGCAGCTGGGGACGGGAACAGCCCCAGCATTTT.

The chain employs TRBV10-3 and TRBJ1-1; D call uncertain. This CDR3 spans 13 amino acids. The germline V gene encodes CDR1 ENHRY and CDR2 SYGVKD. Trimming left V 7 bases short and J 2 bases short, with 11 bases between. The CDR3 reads CAIKATENTEAFF. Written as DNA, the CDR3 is TGTGCCATCAAAGCCACGGAAAACACTGAAGCTTTCTTT.

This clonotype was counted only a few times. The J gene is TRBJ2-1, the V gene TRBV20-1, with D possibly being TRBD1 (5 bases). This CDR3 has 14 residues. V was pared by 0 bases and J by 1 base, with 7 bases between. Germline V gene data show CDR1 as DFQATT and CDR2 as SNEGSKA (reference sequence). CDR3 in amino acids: CSARDRVSYNEQFF. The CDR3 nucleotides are TGCAGTGCTAGAGACAGGGTTTCCTACAATGAGCAGTTCTTC.

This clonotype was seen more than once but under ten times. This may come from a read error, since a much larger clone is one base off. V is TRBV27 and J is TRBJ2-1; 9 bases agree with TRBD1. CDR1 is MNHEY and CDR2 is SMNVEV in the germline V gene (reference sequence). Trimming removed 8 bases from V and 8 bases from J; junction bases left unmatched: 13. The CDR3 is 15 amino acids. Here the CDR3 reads CASVRGTGNRDEQFF. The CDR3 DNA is TGTGCCAGCGTTAGGGGGACAGGGAATCGAGATGAGCAGTTCTTC.

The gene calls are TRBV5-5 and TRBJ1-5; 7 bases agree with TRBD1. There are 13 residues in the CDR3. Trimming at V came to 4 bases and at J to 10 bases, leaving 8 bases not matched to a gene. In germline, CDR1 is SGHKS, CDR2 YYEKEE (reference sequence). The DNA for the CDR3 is TGTGCCAGCAGCAACGAGGGGGCTCACCCCCAGCATTTT. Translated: CASSNEGAHPQHF.

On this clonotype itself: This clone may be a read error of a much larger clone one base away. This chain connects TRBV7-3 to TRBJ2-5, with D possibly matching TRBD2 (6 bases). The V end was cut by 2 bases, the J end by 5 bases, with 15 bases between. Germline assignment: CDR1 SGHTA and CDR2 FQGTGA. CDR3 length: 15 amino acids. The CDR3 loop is CASSLRPSGRETQYF. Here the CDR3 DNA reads TGTGCCAGCAGCTTACGCCCCTCAGGGAGGGAGACCCAGTACTTC.

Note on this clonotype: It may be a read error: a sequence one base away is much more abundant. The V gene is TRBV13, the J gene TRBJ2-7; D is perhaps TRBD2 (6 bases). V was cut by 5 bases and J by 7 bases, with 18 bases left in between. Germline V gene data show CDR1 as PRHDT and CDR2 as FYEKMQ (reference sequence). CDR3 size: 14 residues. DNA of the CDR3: TGTGCCAGCAGCACTAGGGACTTAAACAATGAGCAGTACTTC. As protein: CASSTRDLNNEQYF.

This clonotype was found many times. The CDR3, as DNA: TGTGCCAGCAGCCCCACAGGGGCTGTCGGCTACGAGCAGTACTTC. This gives the protein CASSPTGAVGYEQYF. The V call is TRBV6-6, the J call TRBJ2-7; 7 positions agree with TRBD1. This CDR3 region has 15 residues. CDR1 MNHNY and CDR2 SVGAGI come from the germline V gene (reference sequence). Unmatched junction bases numbered 11, after V lost 6 bases and J lost 3 bases.

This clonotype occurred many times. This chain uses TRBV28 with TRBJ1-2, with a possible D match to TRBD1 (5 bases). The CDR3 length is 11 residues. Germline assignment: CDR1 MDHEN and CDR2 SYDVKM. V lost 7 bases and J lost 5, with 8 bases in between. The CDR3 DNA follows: TGTGCCAGCACAGGGACGTATGGCTACACCTTC. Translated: CASTGTYGYTF.

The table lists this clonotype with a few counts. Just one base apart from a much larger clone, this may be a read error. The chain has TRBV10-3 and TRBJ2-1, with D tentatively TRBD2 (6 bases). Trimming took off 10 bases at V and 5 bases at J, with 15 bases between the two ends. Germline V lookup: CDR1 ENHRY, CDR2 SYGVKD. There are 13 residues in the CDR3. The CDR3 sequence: CANAGRENNEQFF. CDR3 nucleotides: TGTGCCAACGCGGGACGGGAAAACAATGAGCAGTTCTTC.

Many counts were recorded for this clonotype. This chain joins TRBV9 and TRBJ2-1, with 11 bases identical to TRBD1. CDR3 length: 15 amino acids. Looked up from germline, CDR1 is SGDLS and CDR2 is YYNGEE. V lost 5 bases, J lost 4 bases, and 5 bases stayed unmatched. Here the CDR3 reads CASSGGQGVYNEQFF. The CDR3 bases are TGTGCCAGCAGTGGGGGACAGGGGGTATACAATGAGCAGTTCTTC.

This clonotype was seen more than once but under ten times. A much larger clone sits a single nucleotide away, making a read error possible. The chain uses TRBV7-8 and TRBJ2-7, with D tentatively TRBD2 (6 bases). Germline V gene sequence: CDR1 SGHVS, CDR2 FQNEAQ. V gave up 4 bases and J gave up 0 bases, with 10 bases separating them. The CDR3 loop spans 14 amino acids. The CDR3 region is CASSWRDGSYEQYF. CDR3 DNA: TGTGCCAGCAGCTGGAGGGACGGCTCCTACGAGCAGTACTTC.

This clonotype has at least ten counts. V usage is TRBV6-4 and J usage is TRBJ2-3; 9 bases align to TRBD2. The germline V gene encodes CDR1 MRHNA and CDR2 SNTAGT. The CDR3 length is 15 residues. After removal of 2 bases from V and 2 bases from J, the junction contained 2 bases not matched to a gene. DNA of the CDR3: TGTGCCAGCAGTGACGGACTAGCGATCACAGATACGCAGTATTTT. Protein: CASSDGLAITDTQYF.

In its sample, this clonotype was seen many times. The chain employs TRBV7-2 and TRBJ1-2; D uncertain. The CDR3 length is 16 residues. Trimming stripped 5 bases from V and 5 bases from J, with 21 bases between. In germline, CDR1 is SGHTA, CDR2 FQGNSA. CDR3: CASSPARGPSGYGYTF. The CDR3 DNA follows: TGTGCCAGCAGCCCTGCCCGTGGGCCCTCGGGGTATGGCTACACCTTC.

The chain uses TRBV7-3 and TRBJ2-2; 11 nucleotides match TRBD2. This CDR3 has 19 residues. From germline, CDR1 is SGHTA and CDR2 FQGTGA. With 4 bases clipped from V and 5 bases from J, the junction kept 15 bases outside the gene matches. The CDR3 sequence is CASSSAGTSGPGGTGELFF. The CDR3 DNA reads TGTGCCAGCAGCTCGGCCGGGACTAGCGGTCCGGGGGGTACCGGGGAGCTGTTTTTT.